This T cell receptor (beta chain) was recovered during a study of vaccination and CD4 T cells after COVID-19 (dated by TCRdb to between 2021 and 2024). Turning to the overall study: Convalescent patients had a positive SARS-CoV-2 result on nasal swab PCR, and of these patients, about ten had mild disease and one had severe disease. The convalescent cohort included six males and four females, with two Hispanic individuals, seven Caucasians, two Asians and one multiracial person. Two doses of either the Pfizer-BioNTech BNT162b2 vaccine (n=8) or the Moderna mRNA-1273 vaccine (n=2) were administered to participants. Post-COVID blood samples were collected from convalescent patients a median of roughly 100 days after diagnosis, with a range of roughly 35 to 180 days. The time from the second vaccine dose to post-vaccine blood sampling had a median of 72 days and ranged from 14 to 241 days. In around 9 COVID-19 convalescent patients and a few infection-naive healthy vaccine recipients, researchers compared the spike-specific CD4+ TCR repertoire from before mRNA vaccination with the repertoire from after.

V is pruned by 6 bases and J by 2 bases, leaving 2 bases of the junction without a gene match. From the cysteine up to the phenylalanine, the CDR3 has a length of 14 residues. Left in the record is the CDR3 DNA by itself, 42 bases read in frame from the first base. From a lookup of the germline V gene, CDR1 and CDR2 are ENHRY and SYGVKD. The positive SARS-CoV-2 PCR tests of the convalescent patients were dated from March to December 2020, before the Alpha, Beta and Delta variants emerged in the United States. Ficoll-Paque Plus gradient centrifugation was used to isolate PBMCs from whole blood, and the isolated PBMCs were then either used fresh or cryopreserved at -140C. This clonotype has a single count. The specificity of this receptor is unknown. No base quality information exists; no much larger clone differs at one position. One read alone is weak evidence. On the study overall, not on this receptor specifically: The study included relatively few convalescent patients and did not analyze early timepoints after natural infection. Nearly all vaccine-specific clones in convalescent patients (304 of 307) were mono-reactive for SARS-CoV-2 spike rather than cross-reactive with common cold coronaviruses. The median count of SARS-CoV-2-reactive clonotypes went up from about 23 after infection to more than 30 after vaccination, although the change was not significant. In convalescent patients, a median around 89% of post-vaccine SARS-CoV-2-reactive clones were detected only after vaccination, suggesting vaccine-specific priming.

The library came from PCR. These reads were obtained on an Illumina iSeq 100. As for the original processing: Non-productive sequences were removed, and CDR3s that did not start with C, did not end with F or W, or were shorter than 7 amino acids were discarded. Using R version 3.6.1, CDR3 homology was evaluated through Levenshtein distances (stringdist) along with unrooted phylogenetic trees (ape). TCRdb reprocessing: public reads trimmed at Q25 with fastp, clones called with MiXCR, in-frame beta chains kept. Rows with a matching CDR3 protein are joined into one entry that keeps the most common DNA and genes. These V and J calls derive from TCRdb rather than the authors' analysis. The sample has tens of thousands of distinct CDR3 sequences on record, under 75% of them singletons. Around 0.97% of the sample belongs to the ten largest clones.

Sequencing was performed on CD4+ T cells from blood, taken before SARS-CoV-2 vaccination. This receptor chain uses TRBV10-3 and TRBJ2-3, with 10 bases in between that match TRBD2. The clonotype was recovered from a human donor who had recovered from COVID-19. Here the CDR3 is given as CAIRAGGPTDTQYF. The bases are TGTGCCATCAGAGCGGGAGGGCCCACAGATACGCAGTATTTT.